This entry describes one T cell receptor (beta chain). Its antigen remains unknown. Assay: immunoSEQ multiplex PCR; the TCRdb copy retains only in-frame clones and omits some. The sample lists a few hundred thousand clones, around 87% occurring once. The sample is drawn from a study of cytomegalovirus exposure and HLA in healthy donors. The overall study: A later analysis reported the roughly 120 validation repertoires used the same platform as the approximately 700 first-cohort repertoires. General study points: Reports credit the classifier with highly specific, highly sensitive diagnosis of cytomegalovirus status. A few chains linked to CMV were shown in vitro to be specific for CMV antigens.

The TCR comes from a woman younger than 35 in good health and CMV-seronegative. Sequencing used PBMCs.

CDR3 nucleotide sequence: TGTGCCAGCAGCTTAGGCCTAGCGGGGGGTAGGTACGAGCAGTACTTC. Amino acid sequence: CASSLGLAGGRYEQYF. The chain carries TRBV5-4 and TRBJ2-7; 11 bases fit TRBD2. Looked up from germline, CDR1 is SGHNT and CDR2 is YYREEE (reference sequence). CDR3 length: 16 amino acids. The junction had 8 bases not matched to a gene; V was cut back by 2 bases and J by 4 bases.